What follows are 24 T cell receptor beta chains derived from one specimen sequenced in a study of OX40 agonist ivuxolimab in advanced cancers. Library preparation was by the immunoSEQ multiplex PCR assay. This immuneACCESS table, as held by TCRdb, lists in-frame sequences with V and J called but not all clones. Of the missing ones, under half trace to an unresolved V gene in checked studies; the others have no known cause. The sample profile shows under 90,000 clones; roughly 80% of them were found once. Together, the top ten hold approximately 2% of the sample. The source material was CD4+ or CD8+ T cells sorted from blood, sampled in a trial of the OX40 agonist ivuxolimab. Receptors originate from an adult with an advanced solid tumor such as melanoma, head and neck, liver or kidney cancer.

The rearrangement joins TRBV28 to TRBJ1-4; no definite D call. Germline V gives CDR1 MDHEN, CDR2 SYDVKM. The germline V and J ends were trimmed by 2 bases and 1 base, with 8 bases remaining between them. The CDR3 has 15 amino acids. CDR3 residues: CASSLATETNEKLFF. CDR3 nucleotides: TGTGCCAGCAGTTTAGCGACGGAAACTAATGAAAAACTGTTTTTT.

The chain combines TRBV6-5 with TRBJ2-1; 9 nucleotides match TRBD2. Germline CDR1 and CDR2: MNHEY and SVGAGI. The CDR3 length is 16 residues. The V and J ends lost 4 bases and 0 bases, in that order; junction bases with no gene match: 4. Here the CDR3 reads CASSWIAGASYNEQFF. Here the CDR3 DNA reads TGTGCCAGCAGTTGGATAGCGGGAGCCTCCTACAATGAGCAGTTCTTC.

The chain uses TRBV20-1 and TRBJ2-5; D not certain. The CDR3 has 11 amino acids. CDR1 DFQATT and CDR2 SNEGSKA come from the germline V gene (reference sequence). Trimming took 7 bases from V and 2 from J, leaving 8 bases between them. The CDR3 region is CSVRIQETQYF. DNA of the CDR3: TGCAGTGTGAGGATTCAAGAGACCCAGTACTTC.

This clone was found a few times. The chain recombines TRBV10-3 with TRBJ2-7; 7 nucleotides match TRBD1. The CDR3 has 14 residues. The J segment lost 0 bases and the V segment lost 8 bases, leaving 7 bases of the junction unmatched. Germline values: CDR1 ENHRY, CDR2 SYGVKD. For the CDR3, the DNA is TGTGCCATCGCCACAGGGGCGATCTCCTACGAGCAGTACTTC. It is translated as CAIATGAISYEQYF.

This clone was counted between two and nine times. The chain carries TRBV28 and TRBJ1-3; 10 nucleotides align to TRBD1. From germline, CDR1 is MDHEN and CDR2 SYDVKM. CDR3 length equals 15 residues. Trimming removed 5 bases from V and 3 bases from J; junction bases left unmatched: 4. The CDR3 sequence: CASSQTGGNGNTIYF. The CDR3 DNA reads as TGTGCCAGCAGTCAGACAGGGGGCAATGGAAACACCATATATTTT.

The chain links TRBV19 to TRBJ2-7; no clear D gene. CDR1 and CDR2 from the germline V gene are LNHDA and SQIVND (reference sequence). The CDR3 spans 12 residues. Trimming shortened V by 3 bases and J by 6 bases, and 9 bases separated the two germline ends. The CDR3 DNA reads TGTGCCAGTAGTATGTATGGATCCGAGCAGTACTTC. This codes for CASSMYGSEQYF.

CDR3 DNA: TGTGCCAGCAGTGATTTCAAAGGGCCCCTCTACGAGCAGTACTTC. This encodes CASSDFKGPLYEQYF. The rearrangement links TRBV25-1 to TRBJ2-7; D remains ambiguous. The germline V gene encodes CDR1 MGHDK and CDR2 SYGVNS. Trimming took 3 bases from V and 3 from J, leaving 15 bases between them. This CDR3 contains 15 residues.

The rearrangement joins TRBV4-2 to TRBJ1-1, with a tentative D call TRBD1 (6 bases). Germline lookup yields CDR1 LGHNA and CDR2 YNFKEQ. The CDR3 is 15 amino acids. Trimming pared 4 bases from V and 1 base from J, leaving 13 bases between. The DNA for the CDR3 is TGTGCCAGCAGCCGCCAGGGGAGATCGAACACTGAAGCTTTCTTT. It encodes CASSRQGRSNTEAFF.

This clone was detected only once. The chain combines TRBV5-5 with TRBJ2-3; D remains unclear. Trimming shortened V by 4 bases and J by 0 bases, and 12 bases separated the two germline ends. Germline CDR1 SGHKS, CDR2 YYEKEE (reference sequence). The CDR3 has 15 residues. In nucleotides, the CDR3 is TGTGCCAGCAGCGGGCGGCAGCTTAGCACAGATACGCAGTATTTT. Its protein product is CASSGRQLSTDTQYF.

This sequence joins TRBV7-2 and TRBJ2-5; TRBD2 agrees at 7 bases. V was clipped by 4 bases and J by 3 bases; unmatched bases: 5. The CDR3 runs to 14 residues. CDR1 and CDR2 from the germline V gene are SGHTA and FQGNSA. The CDR3 sequence is CASSYRAGEETQYF. The CDR3 DNA sequence: TGTGCCAGCAGCTATCGGGCGGGAGAAGAGACCCAGTACTTC.

The chain carries TRBV28 and TRBJ2-5; 8 positions match TRBD2. From germline, CDR1 is MDHEN and CDR2 SYDVKM. After removal of 4 bases from V and 5 bases from J, the junction contained 9 bases not matched to a gene. The CDR3 is made up of 15 amino acids. CDR3 bases: TGTGCCAGCAGTTCCCGGGGGGGGCCAAGGGAGACCCAGTACTTC. Residues: CASSSRGGPRETQYF.

The chain carries TRBV28 and TRBJ1-4, with TRBD1 matching 8 bases. Looked up from germline, CDR1 is MDHEN and CDR2 is SYDVKM. V lost 3 bases, J lost 7 bases, and 7 bases stayed unmatched. The CDR3 spans 15 residues. Here the CDR3 DNA reads TGTGCCAGCAGTTTGGCTTCAGGGGGCTCTGAAAAACTGTTTTTT. Encoded protein: CASSLASGGSEKLFF.

The chain uses TRBV18 and TRBJ2-5, with 7 bases that match TRBD1. Germline trimming cut 2 bases from V and 4 bases from J; bases unmatched to any gene: 10. This CDR3 is 16 amino acids long. Germline CDR1 is KGHSH and CDR2 is LQKENI. The CDR3 reads CASSPANRGRGETQYF. CDR3 DNA sequence: TGTGCCAGCTCACCAGCGAACAGGGGCCGTGGAGAGACCCAGTACTTC.

V and J are TRBV5-1 and TRBJ2-3; D may match TRBD1 or TRBD2 (5 bases each). Trimming removed 0 bases at V and 0 bases at J, with 5 bases between. Germline CDR1 is SGHRS and CDR2 is YFSETQ. CDR3 length equals 14 residues. CDR3 amino acids: CASSLGDSTDTQYF. The CDR3 bases are TGCGCCAGCAGCTTGGGGGACAGCACAGATACGCAGTATTTT.

In DNA, the CDR3 is TGCGCCAGCAGGGACAGTCCCCAAGAGACCCAGTACTTC. Translation: CASRDSPQETQYF. V is TRBV5-1 and J is TRBJ2-5; TRBD1 is a possible D gene (6 bases). There are 13 residues in the CDR3. The germline V gene has CDR1 SGHRS and CDR2 YFSETQ. Trimming removed 5 bases at V and 1 base at J, with 9 bases between.

The genes are TRBV5-1 and TRBJ2-2; D uncertain. The CDR3 contains 17 residues. The germline V gene has CDR1 SGHRS and CDR2 YFSETQ. Deletions cut 5 bases from V and 1 base from J, with 18 bases between. The CDR3 bases are TGCGCCAGCAGGCCACGTCTATCGATAGAGAACACCGGGGAGCTGTTTTTT. As protein: CASRPRLSIENTGELFF.

This chain links TRBV21-1 with TRBJ1-3. TRBV21-1 is a pseudogene locus. The CDR3 is 17 residues long. The CDR3 DNA reads TGTGCCATCAGTACGGGGGAGGCAGTCTCCTCTGGAAACACCATATATTTT. Protein: CAISTGEAVSSGNTIYF.

The chain joins TRBV11-2 to TRBJ2-2; D is possibly TRBD1 (5 bases). CDR3 length: 14 residues. The germline V gene has CDR1 SGHAT and CDR2 FQNNGV. Between the trimmed V and J ends, which lost 1 base and 6 bases, there was a span of 9 bases. Written as DNA, the CDR3 is TGTGCCAGCAGCTTAGGAAGACAGCCCGGGGAGCTGTTTTTT. It is translated as CASSLGRQPGELFF.

The sample holds one count of this clone. The chain is built from TRBV5-5 and TRBJ1-1; 8 nucleotides line up with TRBD1. J gave up 0 bases and V 6 bases, and 4 bases lay outside the gene matches. The CDR3 length is 14 residues. Per the germline V gene, CDR1 is SGHKS and CDR2 is YYEKEE (reference sequence). The CDR3 region is CASIQGDMNTEAFF. The CDR3 DNA follows: TGTGCCAGCATACAGGGGGACATGAACACTGAAGCTTTCTTT.

This rearrangement joins TRBV7-9 to TRBJ1-2; perhaps TRBD1 as D (5 bases). Germline CDR1 SEHNR, CDR2 FQNEAQ (reference sequence). Trimming took 5 bases from V and 8 from J, leaving 24 bases between them. The CDR3 runs to 16 residues. In DNA, the CDR3 is TGTGCCAGCAGCCCCCGGTGGGGGGATGGACTAAACGGCTACACCTTC. This sequence encodes CASSPRWGDGLNGYTF.

The chain uses TRBV6-1 and TRBJ1-4; D gene uncertain. The CDR3 spans 13 residues. V was shortened by 0 bases and J by 10 bases, with 9 bases between the two germline ends. Germline CDR1 is MNHNS and CDR2 is SASEGT. The CDR3 loop reads CASSEAWWGKLFF. The CDR3 coding sequence is TGTGCCAGCAGTGAAGCCTGGTGGGGAAAACTGTTTTTT.

The chain links TRBV7-2 to TRBJ2-3; D remains unclear. Per germline, CDR1 SGHTA and CDR2 FQGNSA. CDR3 length: 14 residues. Trimming removed 5 bases from V and 0 bases from J, with 9 bases in between. CDR3 bases: TGTGCCAGCAGCGTTTTCTCTAGCACAGATACGCAGTATTTT. Encoded protein: CASSVFSSTDTQYF.

The rearrangement joins TRBV25-1 to TRBJ2-7; tentative D call: TRBD2 (6 bases). CDR3 length: 14 amino acids. Trimming took off 4 bases at V and 4 bases at J, with 14 bases between the two ends. Germline loops: CDR1 MGHDK, CDR2 SYGVNS. The CDR3 DNA sequence: TGTGCCAGCAGTGTCGCCGGGACTGCGTACGAGCAGTACTTC. Translating it yields CASSVAGTAYEQYF.

The chain joins TRBV15 to TRBJ2-1, with D perhaps matching TRBD2 (5 bases). The V end was cut by 4 bases, the J end by 10 bases, with 8 bases between. Germline V gene data show CDR1 as LNHNV and CDR2 as YYDKDF (reference sequence). The CDR3 has 11 residues. CDR3 coding DNA: TGTGCCACCAGCATCTCGGGAGAGCAGTTCTTC. It translates to CATSISGEQFF.